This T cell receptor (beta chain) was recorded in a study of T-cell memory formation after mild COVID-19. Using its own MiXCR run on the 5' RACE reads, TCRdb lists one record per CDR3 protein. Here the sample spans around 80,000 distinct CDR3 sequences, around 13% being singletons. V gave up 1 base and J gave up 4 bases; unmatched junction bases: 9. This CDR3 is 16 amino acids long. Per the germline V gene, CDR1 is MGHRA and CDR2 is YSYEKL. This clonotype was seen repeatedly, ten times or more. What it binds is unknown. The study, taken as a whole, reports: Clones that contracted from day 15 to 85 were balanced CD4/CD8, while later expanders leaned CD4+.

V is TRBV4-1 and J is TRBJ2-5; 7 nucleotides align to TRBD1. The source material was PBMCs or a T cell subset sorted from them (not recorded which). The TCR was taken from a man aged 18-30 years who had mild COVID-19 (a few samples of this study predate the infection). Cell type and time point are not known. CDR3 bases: TGCGCCAGCAGCCAAGGAATACAGGGGTGGAGAGAGACCCAGTACTTC. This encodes CASSQGIQGWRETQYF.